This is a list of T cell receptor beta chains from one sample in a study of blood T cells in healthy people across ages. TCRdb recomputed calls from the 5' RACE reads with MiXCR, one row per CDR3 protein. The data hold 650,000 to 950,000 distinct CDR3 sequences, with approximately 48% observed a single time. Sequencing used blood. Source of these receptors: a man aged 60 to 75 in good health. Each CDR3 is given with its conserved first and last residue. The order of the fields is V gene, clone size, D gene, J gene, CDR3 protein, CDR3 DNA. D genes are given only for firm matches. A row's size may be missing; if present it is once, few, many or a size class.

v_call: TRBV5-1; clone_size: few; d_call: TRBD1; j_call: TRBJ1-2; cdr3_aa: CASSEGQGANGGYTF; cdr3_nt: TGCGCCAGCAGCGAGGGACAGGGGGCGAATGGTGGCTACACCTTC
v_call: TRBV5-1; clone_size: NA; d_call: TRBD2; j_call: TRBJ2-5; cdr3_aa: CASKRESYQETQYF; cdr3_nt: TGCGCCAGCAAGCGGGAGTCCTATCAAGAGACCCAGTACTTC
v_call: TRBV7-2; clone_size: NA; d_call: TRBD2; j_call: TRBJ2-1; cdr3_aa: CASSFRPMWGLAGTNEQFF; cdr3_nt: TGTGCCAGCAGCTTCCGCCCGATGTGGGGACTAGCGGGGACCAATGAGCAGTTCTTC
v_call: TRBV20-1; clone_size: NA; d_call: NA; j_call: TRBJ1-1; cdr3_aa: CSARGRGGDTEAFF; cdr3_nt: TGCAGTGCTAGAGGTCGGGGAGGGGACACTGAAGCTTTCTTT
v_call: TRBV18; clone_size: NA; d_call: TRBD1; j_call: TRBJ2-7; cdr3_aa: CASSPLDRGMDEQYF; cdr3_nt: TGTGCCAGCTCACCATTGGACAGGGGGATGGACGAGCAGTACTTC
v_call: TRBV12-3/TRBV12-4; clone_size: few; d_call: TRBD2; j_call: TRBJ2-1; cdr3_aa: CASKGGWPSGVLGEQFF; cdr3_nt: TGTGCCAGCAAAGGTGGTTGGCCTAGCGGGGTTTTGGGTGAGCAGTTCTTC
v_call: TRBV10-3; clone_size: NA; d_call: NA; j_call: TRBJ2-1; cdr3_aa: CAISETIPGQGTGEQFF; cdr3_nt: TGTGCCATCAGTGAAACCATCCCGGGGCAGGGTACAGGGGAGCAGTTCTTC
v_call: TRBV6-1; clone_size: NA; d_call: TRBD1; j_call: TRBJ1-5; cdr3_aa: CASRVTGNQPQHF; cdr3_nt: TGTGCCAGCAGGGTGACAGGGAATCAGCCCCAGCATTTT
v_call: TRBV7-9; clone_size: NA; d_call: NA; j_call: TRBJ2-1; cdr3_aa: CASSPQAPGRGFF; cdr3_nt: TGTGCCAGCAGCCCCCAAGCCCCCGGTAGGGGGTTCTTC
v_call: TRBV20-1; clone_size: few; d_call: NA; j_call: TRBJ1-2; cdr3_aa: CSANNAANYGYTF; cdr3_nt: TGCAGTGCTAATAATGCGGCCAACTATGGCTACACCTTC
v_call: TRBV10-3; clone_size: NA; d_call: NA; j_call: TRBJ2-5; cdr3_aa: CAISESEAKRTQYF; cdr3_nt: TGTGCCATCAGTGAGTCGGAGGCCAAGAGGACCCAGTACTTC
v_call: TRBV20-1; clone_size: few; d_call: TRBD1; j_call: TRBJ2-7; cdr3_aa: CSALGQGAYEQYF; cdr3_nt: TGCAGTGCTTTGGGGCAGGGGGCCTACGAGCAGTACTTC
v_call: TRBV6-1; clone_size: NA; d_call: NA; j_call: TRBJ2-6; cdr3_aa: CVSSVTTASGANVLTF; cdr3_nt: TGTGTCAGCAGCGTAACAACGGCCTCTGGGGCCAACGTCCTGACTTTC
v_call: TRBV6-6; clone_size: NA; d_call: NA; j_call: TRBJ1-5; cdr3_aa: CASSALGSNQPQHF; cdr3_nt: TGTGCCAGCAGTGCCCTGGGGAGCAATCAGCCCCAGCATTTT
v_call: TRBV6-2/TRBV6-3; clone_size: once; d_call: NA; j_call: TRBJ1-5; cdr3_aa: CASSYPGDGDNQPQHF; cdr3_nt: TGTGCCAGCAGTTACCCAGGAGATGGAGACAATCAGCCCCAGCATTTT
v_call: TRBV7-2; clone_size: NA; d_call: NA; j_call: TRBJ1-2; cdr3_aa: CASSVETQGYGYTF; cdr3_nt: TGTGCCAGCAGCGTAGAGACTCAGGGATATGGCTACACCTTC
v_call: TRBV20-1; clone_size: many; d_call: TRBD1; j_call: TRBJ2-5; cdr3_aa: CSARDGGRTGTFGETQYF; cdr3_nt: TGCAGTGCTAGAGATGGGGGTAGGACAGGGACTTTTGGAGAGACCCAGTACTTC
v_call: TRBV3-1; clone_size: NA; d_call: NA; j_call: TRBJ2-5; cdr3_aa: CASSTQTGLETQYF; cdr3_nt: TGTGCCAGCAGCACCCAGACGGGGCTAGAGACCCAGTACTTC
v_call: TRBV27; clone_size: NA; d_call: NA; j_call: TRBJ2-7; cdr3_aa: CASSGQTGPREQYF; cdr3_nt: TGTGCCAGCAGTGGACAGACAGGACCAAGGGAGCAGTACTTC
v_call: TRBV30; clone_size: NA; d_call: NA; j_call: TRBJ2-1; cdr3_aa: CAWSVHVGEQFF; cdr3_nt: TGTGCCTGGAGTGTACATGTAGGGGAGCAGTTCTTC
v_call: TRBV12-3/TRBV12-4; clone_size: NA; d_call: NA; j_call: TRBJ2-5; cdr3_aa: CASSPQRIGETQYF; cdr3_nt: TGTGCCAGCAGCCCACAGAGGATCGGGGAGACCCAGTACTTC
v_call: TRBV12-3/TRBV12-4; clone_size: few; d_call: TRBD2; j_call: TRBJ2-5; cdr3_aa: CASSGRLAGKETQYF; cdr3_nt: TGTGCCAGCAGTGGAAGACTAGCGGGGAAGGAGACCCAGTACTTC
v_call: TRBV20-1; clone_size: few; d_call: TRBD2; j_call: TRBJ2-3; cdr3_aa: CSANRGEGTDTQYF; cdr3_nt: TGCAGTGCGAATCGAGGGGAGGGGACAGATACGCAGTATTTT
v_call: TRBV6-4; clone_size: NA; d_call: NA; j_call: TRBJ2-1; cdr3_aa: CASSDSGRGHEQFF; cdr3_nt: TGTGCCAGCAGTGACTCAGGCAGGGGCCATGAGCAGTTCTTC
v_call: TRBV12-3/TRBV12-4; clone_size: few; d_call: TRBD1; j_call: TRBJ1-1; cdr3_aa: CASSLQGGGFTEAFF; cdr3_nt: TGTGCCAGCAGTTTACAGGGGGGAGGGTTCACTGAAGCTTTCTTT
v_call: TRBV29-1; clone_size: NA; d_call: NA; j_call: TRBJ2-3; cdr3_aa: CSARGRQDGTDTQYF; cdr3_nt: TGCAGCGCCCGGGGTCGGCAGGACGGCACAGATACGCAGTATTTT
v_call: TRBV5-6; clone_size: NA; d_call: NA; j_call: TRBJ2-7; cdr3_aa: CASSVRESYEQYF; cdr3_nt: TGTGCCAGCAGCGTCAGGGAATCCTACGAGCAGTACTTC
v_call: TRBV10-2; clone_size: NA; d_call: NA; j_call: TRBJ2-3; cdr3_aa: CASMRGRGADTQYF; cdr3_nt: TGCGCCAGCATGAGGGGGCGGGGTGCAGATACGCAGTATTTT
v_call: TRBV15; clone_size: NA; d_call: NA; j_call: TRBJ2-5; cdr3_aa: CATSTETGSTQYF; cdr3_nt: TGTGCCACCAGCACGGAAACAGGGTCAACCCAGTACTTC
v_call: TRBV7-2; clone_size: few; d_call: NA; j_call: TRBJ1-6; cdr3_aa: CASSSNRVTQRSPLHF; cdr3_nt: TGTGCCAGCAGCTCAAACAGGGTAACCCAAAGATCACCCCTCCACTTT
v_call: TRBV20-1; clone_size: NA; d_call: NA; j_call: TRBJ2-1; cdr3_aa: CSARGGTLANEQFF; cdr3_nt: TGCAGTGCTAGGGGCGGGACTTTAGCCAATGAGCAGTTCTTC
v_call: TRBV12-3/TRBV12-4; clone_size: NA; d_call: TRBD1; j_call: TRBJ1-5; cdr3_aa: CASSRGTVNQPQHF; cdr3_nt: TGTGCCAGCAGCCGCGGGACAGTCAATCAGCCCCAGCATTTT
v_call: TRBV7-9; clone_size: NA; d_call: TRBD1; j_call: TRBJ2-7; cdr3_aa: CAGSLVIGTGGYEQYF; cdr3_nt: TGTGCCGGCAGCTTAGTAATCGGGACAGGGGGATACGAGCAGTACTTC
v_call: TRBV6-2/TRBV6-3; clone_size: NA; d_call: NA; j_call: TRBJ1-2; cdr3_aa: CASSYIETGGYTF; cdr3_nt: TGTGCCAGCAGTTACATCGAGACGGGGGGCTACACCTTC
v_call: TRBV7-9; clone_size: NA; d_call: TRBD1; j_call: TRBJ1-2; cdr3_aa: CAIRPGQGGYTF; cdr3_nt: TGTGCCATCCGCCCGGGACAGGGAGGCTACACCTTC
v_call: TRBV20-1; clone_size: few; d_call: NA; j_call: TRBJ2-3; cdr3_aa: CSARAPYDTQYF; cdr3_nt: TGCAGTGCTAGAGCACCCTACGACACGCAGTATTTT